Sequencing of this T cell receptor (beta chain) was carried out in a study of post-analysis software for immune sequencing data. Across the study: Progressive-relapsing, secondary progressive and relapsing-remitting multiple sclerosis were among the disease courses included. General study findings and limits: Higher frequency in patients than in controls was seen for roughly five TRBV segments, with TRBV5-6, TRBV5-1 and TRBV20-1 among them.

Unique molecular identifiers were carried by the TCR beta cDNA libraries. TCRdb independently ran MiXCR on the PCR reads; one entry per CDR3 protein. The sample includes approximately 770,000 distinct CDR3 sequences, 40% to 55% of them seen just once. This clonotype was seen more than once but under ten times. Its antigen is undetermined. CDR3 size: 15 residues. Germline V lookup: CDR1 SGDLS, CDR2 YYNGEE. V was clipped by 3 bases and J by 0 bases, with 11 bases between them. The source is a girl aged 10 to 17 with multiple sclerosis. The chain combines TRBV9 with TRBJ2-3; D is possibly TRBD2 (6 bases). The sample was blood. CDR3 coding DNA: TGTGCCAGCAGCGCAAGCGGGCCAAGCACAGATACGCAGTATTTT. This codes for CASSASGPSTDTQYF. The full variable domain, with the rest looked up from reference TRBV9 and TRBJ2-3, is DSGVTQTPKHLITATGQRVTLRCSPRSGDLSVYWYQQSLDQGLQFLIQYYNGEERAKGNILERFSAQQFPDLHSELNLSSLELGDSALYFCASSASGPSTDTQYFGPGTRLTVL.